A selection of T cell receptor beta chains follows, all from one sample in a study of T cell responses to AZD1222 COVID-19 vaccine. This table comes from immunoSEQ multiplex PCR, and its TCRdb copy is limited to in-frame clones, with some not included. Of 140,000 or so clones in the sample, about nine tenths were seen once. The source material was peripheral blood, sampled 28 days after the second AZD1222 dose. All receptors derive from an adult who received the AZD1222 COVID-19 vaccine. Both conserved end residues are part of each CDR3. Fields, in order: clone size, V gene, J gene, D gene, CDR3 protein, CDR3 DNA. A D gene is named only where the DNA matches it firmly. Clone size is shown for a subset of rows, as once, few, many or a class of expanded clone.

-	TRBV5-4	TRBJ2-1	TRBD2	CASSLGLAGDPLLYEQFF	TGTGCCAGCAGCCTCGGACTAGCGGGAGATCCCCTTTTGTATGAGCAGTTCTTC
once	TRBV18	TRBJ1-1	-	CASSPAEWGLDTEAFF	TGTGCCAGCTCACCTGCCGAGTGGGGCTTGGACACTGAAGCTTTCTTT
-	TRBV27	TRBJ2-4	-	CASSPRGNRAKNIQYF	TGTGCCAGCAGTCCTCGAGGAAACCGAGCCAAAAACATTCAGTACTTC
-	TRBV11-2	TRBJ2-7	-	CASSLEPGTREQYF	TGTGCCAGCAGCTTAGAGCCCGGGACGAGGGAGCAGTACTTC
-	TRBV27	TRBJ2-1	-	CAASLGRGNEQFF	TGTGCCGCCTCTCTTGGGAGAGGCAATGAGCAGTTCTTC
-	TRBV3-1/TRBV3-2	TRBJ1-2	-	CASSQGRMTNYGYTF	TGTGCCAGCAGCCAAGGACGGATGACTAACTATGGCTACACCTTC
-	TRBV18	TRBJ1-1	-	CASSLDTRTSEAFF	TGTGCCAGCTCACTTGACACCAGGACGTCCGAAGCTTTCTTT
-	TRBV27	TRBJ1-5	TRBD1	CASSQGTGGRYSNQPQHF	TGTGCCAGCAGCCAAGGGACAGGGGGGCGTTATAGCAATCAGCCCCAGCATTTT
-	TRBV2	TRBJ1-4	TRBD1	CASSRQGATNEKLFF	TGTGCCAGCAGTAGACAGGGGGCCACTAATGAAAAACTGTTTTTT
-	TRBV4-1	TRBJ1-5	-	CASSHAYFQGNQPQHF	TGCGCCAGCAGCCACGCCTACTTTCAGGGGAATCAGCCCCAGCATTTT
-	TRBV30	TRBJ1-6	-	CAWSALTSLALHF	TGTGCCTGGAGTGCCTTGACGAGTTTGGCCCTCCACTTT
-	TRBV28	TRBJ1-2	-	CATQNWQGQIYGYTF	TGTGCCACCCAGAACTGGCAGGGGCAGATCTATGGCTACACCTTC
-	TRBV27	TRBJ1-6	-	CASSFPPSAGSPLHF	TGTGCCAGCAGTTTTCCCCCCTCTGCCGGTTCACCCCTCCACTTT
-	TRBV5-6	TRBJ1-2	TRBD1	CASRERGRDYGYTF	TGTGCCAGCAGAGAGAGGGGGCGGGACTATGGCTACACCTTC
-	TRBV24-1	TRBJ2-2	TRBD1	CATSDSDRLTGELFF	TGTGCCACCAGTGATTCGGACAGGTTAACCGGGGAGCTGTTTTTT
-	TRBV9	TRBJ1-2	TRBD1	CASSETGGEGESGYTF	TGTGCCAGCAGCGAAACAGGGGGCGAAGGGGAGAGTGGCTACACCTTC
-	TRBV5-1	TRBJ1-1	-	CASSLFIGQQNTEAFF	TGCGCCAGCAGCTTATTTATTGGACAGCAGAACACTGAAGCTTTCTTT